The TCR beta chain described here comes from a study of blood T cell repertoires in COVID-19. The method was immunoSEQ multiplex PCR; TCRdb's version includes in-frame clones alone and lacks a portion of them. The sample has over 100,000 clones; about 90% are singletons. There are 13 residues in the CDR3. Germline V gene data show CDR1 as LGHNT and CDR2 as FRNRAP. Trimming removed 1 base from V and 6 bases from J; junction bases left unmatched: 3. The rearrangement links TRBV12-5 to TRBJ2-7; 7 nucleotides agree with TRBD1. This TCR derives from a woman between 50 and 59 years old with COVID-19, enrolled during active disease. Sample: peripheral blood. CDR3 coding DNA: TGTGCTAGTGGTTTGGCCGACAGGGCCGAGCAGTACTTC. Amino acids: CASGLADRAEQYF. The whole variable domain, remainder taken from reference TRBV12-5 and TRBJ2-7, is DARVTQTPRHKVTEMGQEVTMRCQPILGHNTVFWYRQTMMQGLELLAYFRNRAPLDDSGMPKDRFSAEMPDATLATLKIQPSEPRDSAVYFCASGLADRAEQYFGPGTRLTVT.